A single sample gave rise to the 23 T cell receptor beta chains below, sequenced in a study of blood T cell repertoires in COVID-19. The repertoire was sequenced with immunoSEQ multiplex PCR; TCRdb's copy has only in-frame clones and lacks some. Among around 70,000 clones, more than 75% were seen once, and the ten largest hold about a sixth. Sequenced material: peripheral blood. The receptors were sampled from a human donor in a cohort sampled during active COVID-19.

The genes are TRBV5-1 and TRBJ1-2, with TRBD1 identical over 7 bases. CDR3 length: 15 amino acids. V gave up 1 base and J gave up 8 bases; unmatched junction bases: 11. Germline CDR1 and CDR2: SGHRS and YFSETQ. Written as DNA, the CDR3 is TGCGCCAGCAGCTTGTCCACCGGGACAGAGAACGGCTACACCTTC. Residues: CASSLSTGTENGYTF.

As for this clone: The sample has other DNA sequences that encode this CDR3 too. The chain employs TRBV30 and TRBJ2-1; 10 nucleotides align to TRBD2. V gave up 0 bases and J gave up 7 bases; unmatched junction bases: 24. There are 21 residues in the CDR3. In germline, CDR1 is GTSNPN, CDR2 SVGIG (reference sequence). CDR3 in DNA: TGTGCCTGGAGTGTAATCAGAGGACTAGCGGTGGGTGGGGAGGGGACTAATGAGCAGTTCTTC. Translation: CAWSVIRGLAVGGEGTNEQFF.

The rearrangement joins TRBV4-3 to TRBJ2-5, with a tentative D call TRBD2 (5 bases). V lost 1 base to trimming and J lost 1 base, with 13 bases between them. This CDR3 has 16 amino acids. Germline V gives CDR1 LGHNA, CDR2 YSLEER. DNA of the CDR3: TGCGCCAGCAGCCAAGGTCGAGGGAAAGGCCAAGAGACCCAGTACTTC. It codes for CASSQGRGKGQETQYF.

The CDR3 DNA sequence: TGTGCCAGCAGCCGGGCCCGGACAGGGACATACCAAGAGACCCAGTACTTC. This gives the protein CASSRARTGTYQETQYF. J is TRBJ2-5 and V is TRBV5-4; 8 nucleotides match TRBD1. The CDR3 totals 17 residues. Looked up from germline, CDR1 is SGHNT and CDR2 is YYREEE (reference sequence). The trim removed 4 bases at V and 0 bases at J, leaving 11 bases unmatched. The full variable domain, with the rest looked up from reference TRBV5-4 and TRBJ2-5, is ETGVTQSPTHLIKTRGQQVTLRCSSQSGHNTVSWYQQALGQGPQFIFQYYREEENGRGNFPPRFSGLQFPNYSSELNVNALELDDSALYLCASSRARTGTYQETQYFGPGTRLLVL.

The chain joins TRBV28 to TRBJ1-2; D might be TRBD1 (6 bases). V shed 6 bases and J shed 4 bases, with 12 bases lying between them. In germline, CDR1 is MDHEN, CDR2 SYDVKM. The CDR3 totals 13 residues. In DNA form, the CDR3 reads TGTGCCAGCAGCGTTACAGGGCCCTATGGCTACACCTTC. Residues: CASSVTGPYGYTF.

V is TRBV4-2 and J is TRBJ2-1; no reliable D call. Looked up from germline, CDR1 is LGHNA and CDR2 is YNFKEQ. The CDR3 has 16 amino acids. Trimming pared 3 bases from V and 0 bases from J, leaving 12 bases between. Here the CDR3 DNA reads TGTGCCAGCAGCCACGAATACCCGAGCTCCTACAATGAGCAGTTCTTC. Translating gives CASSHEYPSSYNEQFF.

There are many counts of this clone. The chain uses TRBV5-1 and TRBJ2-7; D is possibly TRBD1 (6 bases). The ends were cut back, 5 bases at V and 4 bases at J, with 13 bases in the middle. The germline CDR1 and CDR2 sequences are SGHRS and YFSETQ. The length of the CDR3 is 13 residues. CDR3 protein: CASRGDTLYEQYF. CDR3 nucleotides: TGCGCCAGCAGGGGGGACACTTTATACGAGCAGTACTTC.

This clone has just one count. This chain connects TRBV3-1 (or the pseudogene TRBV3-2) to TRBJ1-4; tentatively, D is TRBD1 (6 bases). V was pared by 0 bases and J by 8 bases, with 13 bases between. CDR1 is LGHDT and CDR2 is YNNKEL in the germline V gene (reference sequence). The CDR3 is made up of 15 amino acids. For the CDR3, the DNA is TGTGCCAGCAGCCAAGACAGGGGTTTTAACGAAAAACTGTTTTTT. Translated, it gives CASSQDRGFNEKLFF.

The V gene is TRBV27, the J gene TRBJ2-7, with 8 bases aligning to TRBD1. Germline CDR1 reads MNHEY; CDR2 reads SMNVEV (reference sequence). The CDR3 contains 16 residues. V gave up 5 bases and J gave up 5 bases; unmatched junction bases: 14. Here the CDR3 reads CASSRMRPGTGNEQYF. The CDR3 bases are TGTGCCAGCAGTCGTATGCGACCCGGGACAGGTAACGAGCAGTACTTC.

The chain is built from TRBV28 and TRBJ2-7, with D possibly being TRBD2 (5 bases). Germline assignment: CDR1 MDHEN and CDR2 SYDVKM. V lost 8 bases and J 2 bases, leaving 10 bases between the germline ends. This CDR3 has 12 residues. CDR3 in DNA: TGTGCCAGCCGCGAGGAGGCCTACGAGCAGTACTTC. This gives the protein CASREEAYEQYF.

The V and J genes are TRBV5-4 and TRBJ2-1; 10 positions agree with TRBD2. Germline CDR1 is SGHNT and CDR2 is YYREEE (reference sequence). After removal of 4 bases from V and 2 bases from J, the junction contained 6 bases not matched to a gene. The CDR3 loop spans 16 amino acids. This CDR3 reads CASSLTSGLTYNEQFF. CDR3 nucleotide sequence: TGTGCCAGCAGCCTGACTAGCGGGTTGACCTACAATGAGCAGTTCTTC.

The chain carries TRBV11-3 and TRBJ2-5, with 9 positions matching TRBD2. There are 16 residues in the CDR3. The V segment lost 5 bases and the J segment 0 bases; nucleotides outside the gene matches: 7. Germline V gene sequence: CDR1 SGHNT, CDR2 YENEEA. The CDR3 sequence is CASSPGLAPYQETQYF. The CDR3 DNA reads as TGTGCCAGCAGCCCAGGACTAGCGCCTTACCAAGAGACCCAGTACTTC.

The rearrangement links TRBV30 to TRBJ1-1; tentative D call: TRBD1 (5 bases). Looked up from germline, CDR1 is GTSNPN and CDR2 is SVGIG (reference sequence). CDR3 size: 14 residues. V lost 2 bases, J lost 1 base, and 11 bases lay in between. The CDR3 protein is CAWSKGRANTEAFF. The CDR3, as DNA: TGTGCCTGGAGTAAAGGCAGGGCGAACACTGAAGCTTTCTTT.

V gene TRBV3-1 (or the pseudogene TRBV3-2) combines with J gene TRBJ2-7, with 13 positions matching TRBD2. This CDR3 contains 16 residues. CDR1 is LGHDT, CDR2 YNNKEL, per germline (reference sequence). With V trimmed by 5 bases and J by 1 base, 5 bases remained unmatched. Here the CDR3 DNA reads TGTGCCAGCAGCAGAGGACTAGCGGGAGAATCCTACGAGCAGTACTTC. Its translation: CASSRGLAGESYEQYF.

V and J are TRBV2 and TRBJ2-7; the match to TRBD2 covers 7 bases. This CDR3 has 14 residues. The germline CDR1 and CDR2 sequences are SNHLY and FYNNEI. V was pared by 6 bases and J by 3 bases, with 8 bases of the junction left unmatched. As DNA, the CDR3 is TGTGCCAGCAGGCCGGGGGGAGTTAGCTACGAGCAGTACTTC. It specifies CASRPGGVSYEQYF. Based on the CDR3 plus reference TRBV2 and TRBJ2-7, the full variable domain is EPEVTQTPSHQVTQMGQEVILRCVPISNHLYFYWYRQILGQKVEFLVSFYNNEISEKSEIFDDQFSVERPDGSNFTLKIRSTKLEDSAMYFCASRPGGVSYEQYFGPGTRLTVT.

Notes on this clone: Other DNA sequences from this sample encode an identical CDR3 as well. The rearrangement links TRBV3-1 (or the pseudogene TRBV3-2) to TRBJ1-5, with D uncertain. This CDR3 spans 12 amino acids. Trimming left V 3 bases short and J 7 bases short, with 7 bases between. Germline V gene lookup returns CDR1 LGHDT and CDR2 YNNKEL (reference sequence). CDR3 in amino acids: CASSQTGQPQHF. The CDR3 nucleotides are TGTGCCAGCAGCCAGACGGGGCAGCCCCAGCATTTT.

The rearrangement uses TRBV6-1 and TRBJ1-6; 7 bases match TRBD1. The CDR3 sequence is 16 residues long. Germline CDR1 is MNHNS and CDR2 is SASEGT. Unmatched junction bases numbered 3, after V lost 0 bases and J lost 4 bases. The CDR3 DNA sequence: TGTGCCAGCAGTGAAGCGGGGGACAGATATAATTCACCCCTCCACTTT. Residues: CASSEAGDRYNSPLHF.

In nucleotides, the CDR3 is TGTGCCAGCAGTTACTCTGGCGGGAGGGCCGGAAACATTCAGTACTTC. Its protein is CASSYSGGRAGNIQYF. V usage is TRBV6-6 and J usage is TRBJ2-4; 9 positions match TRBD2. Germline values: CDR1 MNHNY, CDR2 SVGAGI (reference sequence). CDR3 length: 16 amino acids. V shed 0 bases and J 6 bases; nucleotides not matched to a gene: 6.

The sample holds one count of this clone. This chain connects TRBV11-2 to TRBJ2-1; a possible D gene is TRBD2 (6 bases). CDR3 length equals 12 residues. The germline V and J ends were trimmed by 9 bases and 3 bases, with 9 bases remaining between them. Germline assignment: CDR1 SGHAT and CDR2 FQNNGV. The CDR3 protein is CASGGGYNEQFF. The CDR3 nucleotides are TGTGCCAGTGGGGGAGGCTACAATGAGCAGTTCTTC. The full variable domain, in which reference TRBV11-2 and TRBJ2-1 provide the parts outside the CDR3, is EAGVAQSPRYKIIEKRQSVAFWCNPISGHATLYWYQQILGQGPKLLIQFQNNGVVDDSQLPKDRFSAERLKGVDSTLKIQPAKLEDSAVYLCASGGGYNEQFFGPGTRLTVL.

This chain connects TRBV9 to TRBJ2-1; 12 bases agree with TRBD2. In germline, CDR1 is SGDLS, CDR2 YYNGEE. The ends lost 4 bases at V and 7 bases at J; junction bases unmatched: 6. The CDR3 consists of 15 residues. In nucleotides, the CDR3 is TGTGCCAGCAGCTATCGGACTAGCGGGACAAATGAGCAGTTCTTC. Its protein product is CASSYRTSGTNEQFF. Full variable domain (missing parts from reference TRBV9 and TRBJ2-1): DSGVTQTPKHLITATGQRVTLRCSPRSGDLSVYWYQQSLDQGLQFLIQYYNGEERAKGNILERFSAQQFPDLHSELNLSSLELGDSALYFCASSYRTSGTNEQFFGPGTRLTVL.

This clone showed up just a few times. V is TRBV5-4 and J is TRBJ1-6; 8 positions match TRBD1. The CDR3 is 15 residues long. V lost 3 bases and J lost 9; bases outside the gene matches: 8. CDR1 is SGHNT, CDR2 YYREEE, per germline (reference sequence). CDR3 residues: CASSSGQGGGSPLHF. CDR3 coding DNA: TGTGCCAGCAGCTCTGGACAGGGAGGGGGTTCACCCCTCCACTTT.

The chain is built from TRBV18 and TRBJ2-5; the D gene is possibly TRBD1 (6 bases). The CDR3 totals 14 residues. Looked up from germline, CDR1 is KGHSH and CDR2 is LQKENI. V lost 4 bases and J lost 2, with 11 bases in between. The CDR3 loop reads CASSLAGAQETQYF. CDR3 DNA: TGTGCCAGCTCACTAGCAGGGGCACAAGAGACCCAGTACTTC.

CDR3 protein: CASNGAGVYEQYF. The CDR3 coding sequence is TGTGCCAGCAACGGGGCGGGAGTGTACGAGCAGTACTTC. This chain uses TRBV21-1 with TRBJ2-7; the DNA was not compared with TRBD2, the D call given in the table. TRBV21-1 is described as a pseudogene. This CDR3 contains 13 residues.